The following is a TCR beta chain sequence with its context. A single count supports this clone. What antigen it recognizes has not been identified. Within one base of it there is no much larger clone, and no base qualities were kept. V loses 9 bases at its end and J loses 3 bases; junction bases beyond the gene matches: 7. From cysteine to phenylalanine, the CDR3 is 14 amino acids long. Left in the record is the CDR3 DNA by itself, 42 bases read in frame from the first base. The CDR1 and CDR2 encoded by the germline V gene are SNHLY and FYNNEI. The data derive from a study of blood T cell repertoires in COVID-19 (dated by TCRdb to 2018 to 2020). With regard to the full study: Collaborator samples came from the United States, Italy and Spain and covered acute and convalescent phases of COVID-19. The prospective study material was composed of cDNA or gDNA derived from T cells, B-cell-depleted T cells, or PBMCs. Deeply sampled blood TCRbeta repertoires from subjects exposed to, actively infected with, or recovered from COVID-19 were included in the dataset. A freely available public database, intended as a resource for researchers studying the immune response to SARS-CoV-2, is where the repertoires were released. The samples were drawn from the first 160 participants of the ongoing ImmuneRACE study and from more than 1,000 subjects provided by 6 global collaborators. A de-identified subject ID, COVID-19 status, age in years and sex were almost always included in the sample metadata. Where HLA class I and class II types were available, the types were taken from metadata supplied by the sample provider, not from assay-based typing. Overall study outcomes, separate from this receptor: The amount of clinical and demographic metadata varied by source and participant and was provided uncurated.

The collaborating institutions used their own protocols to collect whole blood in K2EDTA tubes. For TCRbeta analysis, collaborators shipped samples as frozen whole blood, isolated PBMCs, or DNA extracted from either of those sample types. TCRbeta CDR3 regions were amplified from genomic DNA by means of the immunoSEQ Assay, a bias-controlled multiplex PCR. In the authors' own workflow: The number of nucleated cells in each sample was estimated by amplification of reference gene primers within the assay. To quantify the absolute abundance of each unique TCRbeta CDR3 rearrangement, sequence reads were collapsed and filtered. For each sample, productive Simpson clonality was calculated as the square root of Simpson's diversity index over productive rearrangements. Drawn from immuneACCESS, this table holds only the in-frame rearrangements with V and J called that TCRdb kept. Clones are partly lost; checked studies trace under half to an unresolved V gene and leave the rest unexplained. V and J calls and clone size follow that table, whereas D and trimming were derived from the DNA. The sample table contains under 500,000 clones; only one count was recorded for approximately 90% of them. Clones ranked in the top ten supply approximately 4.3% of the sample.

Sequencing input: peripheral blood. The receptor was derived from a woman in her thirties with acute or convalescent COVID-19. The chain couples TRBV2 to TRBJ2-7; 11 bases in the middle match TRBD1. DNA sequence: TGTGCCAGTCGTCCCGGGACAGGGGGCTACGAGCAGTACTTC. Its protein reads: CASRPGTGGYEQYF.